These 12 T cell receptor beta chains were sequenced from one sample in a study of shared clonotypes between healthy human individuals. Naive CD8 cells, CD45RO-negative and positively selected for CCR7, excluded terminally differentiated effector memory CD45RA+ cells. This table comes from immunoSEQ multiplex PCR, and its TCRdb copy is limited to in-frame clones, with some not included. The sample shows millions of clones, over 85% of them seen only once. The sequenced material came from naive CD8+ T cells sorted from blood. These receptors were taken from a man aged 18-30 years in good health.

A remark on this clone: Within the sample, other DNA sequences also encode this same CDR3. This chain connects TRBV9 to TRBJ2-7; D may be TRBD1 (8 bases). CDR3 length: 14 residues. Germline CDR1 and CDR2: SGDLS and YYNGEE. Trimming cost V 3 bases and J 4 bases, with 14 bases left between them. CDR3 coding DNA: TGTGCCAGCAGCGAAGGACAGGGAGGGTACGAGCAGTACTTC. Translation: CASSEGQGGYEQYF.

The rearrangement uses TRBV28 and TRBJ2-7, with D perhaps matching TRBD1 (5 bases). Germline values: CDR1 MDHEN, CDR2 SYDVKM. Trimming took off 7 bases at V and 4 bases at J, with 23 bases between the two ends. The CDR3 length is 16 residues. The CDR3 DNA follows: TGTGCCAGCAATCTGGGGCTTAATGGCCTGCTATACGAGCAGTACTTC. Protein sequence: CASNLGLNGLLYEQYF.

This chain uses TRBV5-8 with TRBJ2-7; 7 nucleotides agree with TRBD1. V gave up 2 bases and J gave up 0 bases; unmatched junction bases: 8. This CDR3 has 16 amino acids. In germline, CDR1 is SGHTS, CDR2 YDEGEE. The CDR3 coding sequence is TGTGCCAGCAGCTTCCCTGAGGGACAGTCCTCCTACGAGCAGTACTTC. Protein: CASSFPEGQSSYEQYF.

The V call is TRBV29-1, the J call TRBJ2-1; either TRBD1 or TRBD2 may supply D (5 bases each). V shed 2 bases and J shed 2 bases, with 25 bases lying between them. The CDR3 runs to 19 residues. CDR1 is SQVTM and CDR2 is ANQGSEA in the germline V gene. The DNA for the CDR3 is TGCAGCGTTGAATTTGTCCCGGGTGAGGGGTATGAGACCTACAATGAGCAGTTCTTC. It specifies CSVEFVPGEGYETYNEQFF.

The gene calls are TRBV11-2 and TRBJ2-5; 8 positions match TRBD2. The V gene's germline CDR1 is SGHAT and CDR2 FQNNGV. The junction had 9 bases not matched to a gene; V was cut back by 4 bases and J by 2 bases. CDR3 length: 16 amino acids. CDR3 amino acids: CASSYGTSSVQETQYF. The CDR3 DNA follows: TGTGCCAGCAGCTACGGGACTAGTTCGGTACAAGAGACCCAGTACTTC.

The chain uses TRBV5-1 and TRBJ2-1; 12 bases agree with TRBD2. This CDR3 comprises 17 residues. CDR1 is SGHRS and CDR2 is YFSETQ in the germline V gene. The trim removed 4 bases at V and 8 bases at J, leaving 13 bases unmatched. The CDR3 protein is CASSRDSSGRGADEQFF. The CDR3, as DNA: TGCGCCAGCAGCCGCGATTCTAGCGGGAGGGGTGCCGATGAGCAGTTCTTC.

This chain links TRBV27 with TRBJ2-7, with a possible D match to TRBD1 (7 bases). The CDR3 spans 13 residues. With 4 bases removed from V and 8 bases from J, the gap between germline ends came to 15 bases. In germline, CDR1 is MNHEY, CDR2 SMNVEV (reference sequence). The CDR3 here is CASSWGDSRQQYF. CDR3 DNA: TGTGCCAGCAGTTGGGGGGACAGCCGGCAGCAGTACTTC.

The chain uses TRBV6-1 and TRBJ1-2; 9 bases fit TRBD1. Germline V gene sequence: CDR1 MNHNS, CDR2 SASEGT. V lost 8 bases, J lost 5 bases, and 9 bases stayed unmatched. The CDR3 loop spans 14 amino acids. As DNA, the CDR3 is TGTGCCAGCGGTTCTCCCGGGACAGGGTATGGCTACACCTTC. Translated, it gives CASGSPGTGYGYTF.

The chain recombines TRBV6-5 with TRBJ2-1; unclear D gene. The germline gives CDR1 MNHEY, CDR2 SVGAGI. There are 16 residues in the CDR3. Trimming stripped 0 bases from V and 0 bases from J, with 9 bases between. The CDR3 DNA follows: TGTGCCAGCAGTTACTCGTCTCAGAGCTCCTACAATGAGCAGTTCTTC. It yields the protein CASSYSSQSSYNEQFF.

This rearrangement joins TRBV28 to TRBJ2-7; D is unresolved. This CDR3 comprises 12 residues. Germline loops: CDR1 MDHEN, CDR2 SYDVKM. The V and J ends lost 5 bases and 6 bases respectively, with 11 bases between them. In DNA, the CDR3 is TGTGCCAGCAGTCCCCCTAGGGTCGAGCAGTACTTC. Its protein product is CASSPPRVEQYF.

In regard to this clone: This sample also contains other DNA sequences that code for the same CDR3. This chain connects TRBV6-5 to TRBJ2-7; D is unresolved. The CDR3 loop spans 12 amino acids. The ends were cut back, 5 bases at V and 3 bases at J, with 8 bases in the middle. Germline CDR1 reads MNHEY; CDR2 reads SVGAGI. The DNA of the CDR3 is TGTGCCAGCAGTCCCGACGGCTACGAGCAGTACTTC. It codes for CASSPDGYEQYF.

The chain is built from TRBV27 and TRBJ2-6; no clear D. Germline V lookup: CDR1 MNHEY, CDR2 SMNVEV (reference sequence). V lost 6 bases to trimming and J lost 2 bases, with 14 bases between them. CDR3 length: 16 amino acids. CDR3 nucleotides: TGTGCCAGCAGCTTGGGCTTTTTCCCTGGGGCCAACGTCCTGACTTTC. Translation gives CASSLGFFPGANVLTF.